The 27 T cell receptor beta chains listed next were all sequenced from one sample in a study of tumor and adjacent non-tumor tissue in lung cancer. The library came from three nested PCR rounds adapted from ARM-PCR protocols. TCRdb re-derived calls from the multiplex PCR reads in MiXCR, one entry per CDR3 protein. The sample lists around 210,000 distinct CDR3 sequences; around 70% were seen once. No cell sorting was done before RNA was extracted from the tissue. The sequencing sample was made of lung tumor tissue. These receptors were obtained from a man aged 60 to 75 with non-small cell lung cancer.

The CDR3 DNA reads TGTGCCATCGCCGGAACCACAGATACGCAGTATTTT. Translated: CAIAGTTDTQYF. V gene TRBV10-3 combines with J gene TRBJ2-3; no clear D. Germline CDR1 is ENHRY and CDR2 is SYGVKD. This CDR3 contains 12 residues. V was trimmed by 8 bases and J by 2 bases, leaving 8 bases between them.

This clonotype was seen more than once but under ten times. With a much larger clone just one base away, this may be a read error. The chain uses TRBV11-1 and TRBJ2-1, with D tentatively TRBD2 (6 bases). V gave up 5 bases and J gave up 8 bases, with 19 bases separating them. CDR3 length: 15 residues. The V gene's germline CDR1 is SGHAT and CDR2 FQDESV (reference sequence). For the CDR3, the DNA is TGTGCCAGCAGCCACCGACACGGGGGTGTGGATGAGCAGTTCTTC. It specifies CASSHRHGGVDEQFF.

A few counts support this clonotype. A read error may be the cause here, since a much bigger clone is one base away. CDR3: CASSPEDAGYTF. DNA for the CDR3: TGTGCCAGCAGCCCAGAGGATGCTGGCTACACCTTC. The genes are TRBV11-1 and TRBJ1-2; no definite D call. The CDR3 is 12 residues long. V shed 5 bases and J shed 7 bases, with 11 bases lying between them. Germline V lookup: CDR1 SGHAT, CDR2 FQDESV (reference sequence).

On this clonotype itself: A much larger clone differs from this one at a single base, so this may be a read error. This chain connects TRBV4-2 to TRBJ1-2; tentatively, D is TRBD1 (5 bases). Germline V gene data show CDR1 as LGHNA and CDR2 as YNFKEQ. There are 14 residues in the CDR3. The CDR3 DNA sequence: TGTACCAGCAGCCAACCCACAGGCAACTATGGCTACACCTTC. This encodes CTSSQPTGNYGYTF.

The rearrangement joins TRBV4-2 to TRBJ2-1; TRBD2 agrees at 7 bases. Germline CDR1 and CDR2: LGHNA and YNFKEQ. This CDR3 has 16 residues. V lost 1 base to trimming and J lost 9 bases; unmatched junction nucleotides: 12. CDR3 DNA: TGTGCCAGCAGCCAAGGGGGGGGACCCATCGGACCTGAGCAGTTCTTC. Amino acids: CASSQGGGPIGPEQFF.

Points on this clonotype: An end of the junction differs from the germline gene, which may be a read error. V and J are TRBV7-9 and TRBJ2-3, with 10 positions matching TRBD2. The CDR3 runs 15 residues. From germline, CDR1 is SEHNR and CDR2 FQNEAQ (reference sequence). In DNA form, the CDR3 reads TGTGCCAGCAGCGACGGGACTAGCGACACAGATACTCAGTATTTT. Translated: CASSDGTSDTDTQYF. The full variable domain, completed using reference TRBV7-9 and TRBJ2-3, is DTGVSQNPRHKITKRGQNVTFRCDPISEHNRLYWYRQTLGQGPEFLTYFQNEAQLEKSRLLSDRFSAERPKGSFSTLEIQRTEQGDSAMYLCASSDGTSDTDTQYFGPGTRLTVL.

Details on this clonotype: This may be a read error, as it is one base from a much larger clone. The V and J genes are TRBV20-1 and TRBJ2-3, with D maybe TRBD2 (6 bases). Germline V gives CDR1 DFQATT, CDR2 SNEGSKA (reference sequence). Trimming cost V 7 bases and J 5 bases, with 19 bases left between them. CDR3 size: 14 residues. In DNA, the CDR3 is TGCAGTGTTTGGCCGGGACTTTCCATAGATACGCAGTATTTT. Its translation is CSVWPGLSIDTQYF.

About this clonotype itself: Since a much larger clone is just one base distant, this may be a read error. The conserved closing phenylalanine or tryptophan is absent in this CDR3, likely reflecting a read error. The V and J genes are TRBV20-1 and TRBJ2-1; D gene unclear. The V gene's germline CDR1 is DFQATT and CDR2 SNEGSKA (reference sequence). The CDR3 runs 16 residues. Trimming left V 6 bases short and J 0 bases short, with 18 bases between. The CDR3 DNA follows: TGCAGTGCCCCGAAGATCGGAGTTCGCTCCTACAATGAGCAGTTCATC. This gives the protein CSAPKIGVRSYNEQFI.

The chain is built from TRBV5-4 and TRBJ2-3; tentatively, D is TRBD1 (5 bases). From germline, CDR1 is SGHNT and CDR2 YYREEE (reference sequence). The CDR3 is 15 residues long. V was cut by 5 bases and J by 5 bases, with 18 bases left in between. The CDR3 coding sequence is TGTGCCAGCAGTTCTAGTAGGGGCAGGAGAGATACGCAGTATTTT. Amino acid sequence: CASSSSRGRRDTQYF.

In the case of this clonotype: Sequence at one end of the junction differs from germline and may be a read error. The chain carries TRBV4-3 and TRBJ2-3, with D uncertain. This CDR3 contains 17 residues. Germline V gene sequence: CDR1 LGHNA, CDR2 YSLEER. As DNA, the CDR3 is TGCGCCAGGAGCCAAGCTCGTGGAAGTCCTATCACAGATACGCAGTATTTT. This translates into CARSQARGSPITDTQYF.

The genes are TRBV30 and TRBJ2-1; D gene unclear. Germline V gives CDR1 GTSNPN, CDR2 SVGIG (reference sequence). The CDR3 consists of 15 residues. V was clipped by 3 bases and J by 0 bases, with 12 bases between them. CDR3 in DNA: TGTGCCTGGAGGGAGAGGAGTCCCTCCTACAATGAGCAGTTCTTC. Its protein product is CAWRERSPSYNEQFF.

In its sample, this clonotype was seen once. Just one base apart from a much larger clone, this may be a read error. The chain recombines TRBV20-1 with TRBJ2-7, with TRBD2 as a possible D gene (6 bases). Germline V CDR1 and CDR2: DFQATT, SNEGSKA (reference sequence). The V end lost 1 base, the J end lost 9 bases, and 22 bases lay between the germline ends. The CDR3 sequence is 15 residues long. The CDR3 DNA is TGCAGTGCTAGAGGACAAGACGGGGGAGAGGGGCGGCAGTACTTC. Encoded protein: CSARGQDGGEGRQYF.

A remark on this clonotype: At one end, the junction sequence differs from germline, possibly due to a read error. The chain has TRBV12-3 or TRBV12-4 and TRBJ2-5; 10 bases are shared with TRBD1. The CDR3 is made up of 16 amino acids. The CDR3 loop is CVSRPRQGANRETQYF. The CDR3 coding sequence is TGTGTCAGCAGACCCAGACAGGGGGCTAACCGTGAGACCCAGTACTTC.

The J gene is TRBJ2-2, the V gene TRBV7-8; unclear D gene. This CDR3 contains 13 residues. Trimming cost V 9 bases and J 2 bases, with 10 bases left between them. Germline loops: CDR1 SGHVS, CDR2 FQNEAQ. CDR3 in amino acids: CARSRENTGELFF. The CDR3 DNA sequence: TGTGCCAGAAGCAGAGAAAACACCGGGGAGCTGTTTTTT.

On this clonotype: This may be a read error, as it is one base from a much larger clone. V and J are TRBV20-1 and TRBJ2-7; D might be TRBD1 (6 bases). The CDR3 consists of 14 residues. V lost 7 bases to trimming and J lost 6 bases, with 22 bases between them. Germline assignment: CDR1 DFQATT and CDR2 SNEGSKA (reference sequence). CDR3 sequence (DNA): TGCAGTGGTATGCTAACAGGGTACTCAGGCGAGCAGTACTTC. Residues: CSGMLTGYSGEQYF.

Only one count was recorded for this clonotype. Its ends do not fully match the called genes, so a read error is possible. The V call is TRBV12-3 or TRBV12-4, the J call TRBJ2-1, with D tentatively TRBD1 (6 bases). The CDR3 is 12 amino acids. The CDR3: CASRPGGNGQFF. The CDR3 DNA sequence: TGTGCCAGCAGACCTGGGGGCAATGGGCAGTTCTTC.

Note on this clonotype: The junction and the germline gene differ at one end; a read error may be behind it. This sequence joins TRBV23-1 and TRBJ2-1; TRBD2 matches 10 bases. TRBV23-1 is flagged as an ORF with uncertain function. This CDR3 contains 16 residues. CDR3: CASSQFTSGIYHEQFF. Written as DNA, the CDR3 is TGCGCCAGCAGTCAATTTACTAGCGGGATCTACCATGAGCAGTTCTTC.

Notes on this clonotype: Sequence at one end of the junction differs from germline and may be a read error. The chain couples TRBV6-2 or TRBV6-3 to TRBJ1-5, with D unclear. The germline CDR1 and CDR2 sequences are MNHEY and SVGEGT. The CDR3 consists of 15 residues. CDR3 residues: CASKKHNQGNQPQHF. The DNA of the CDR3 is TGTGCCAGCAAAAAGCACAACCAAGGCAATCAGCCCCAACATTTT.

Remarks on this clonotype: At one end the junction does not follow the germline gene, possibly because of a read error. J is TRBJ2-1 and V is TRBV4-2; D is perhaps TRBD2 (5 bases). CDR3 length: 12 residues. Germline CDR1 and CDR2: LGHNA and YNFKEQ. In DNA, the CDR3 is TGTACCAGGAGGTCTTCTAACGGCGAGCAGTTCTTC. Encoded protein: CTRRSSNGEQFF.

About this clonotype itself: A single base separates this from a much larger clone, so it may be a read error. Here the CDR3 DNA reads TGTGCCTGGAGTGTGCTGGGACAAATGAATGAAAAACTGTTTTTT. Protein product: CAWSVLGQMNEKLFF. V and J are TRBV30 and TRBJ1-4; a weak D match, TRBD1 (6 bases). This CDR3 spans 15 amino acids. Trimming removed 0 bases at V and 5 bases at J, with 13 bases between. From germline, CDR1 is GTSNPN and CDR2 SVGIG (reference sequence).

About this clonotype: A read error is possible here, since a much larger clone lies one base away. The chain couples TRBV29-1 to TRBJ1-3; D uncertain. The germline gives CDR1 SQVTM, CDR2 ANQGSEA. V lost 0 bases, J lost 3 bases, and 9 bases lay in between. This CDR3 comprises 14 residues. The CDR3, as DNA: TGCAGCGTTGAAGACTCCCGGGATGGAAACACCATATATTTT. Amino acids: CSVEDSRDGNTIYF.

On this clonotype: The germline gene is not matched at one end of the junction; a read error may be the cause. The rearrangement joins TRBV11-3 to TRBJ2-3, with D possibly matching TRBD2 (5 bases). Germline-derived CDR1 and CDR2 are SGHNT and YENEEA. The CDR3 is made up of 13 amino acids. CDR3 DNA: TGTGACAGCAGCTTGTCGGGGTCAGACACGCAGTATTTT. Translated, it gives CDSSLSGSDTQYF.

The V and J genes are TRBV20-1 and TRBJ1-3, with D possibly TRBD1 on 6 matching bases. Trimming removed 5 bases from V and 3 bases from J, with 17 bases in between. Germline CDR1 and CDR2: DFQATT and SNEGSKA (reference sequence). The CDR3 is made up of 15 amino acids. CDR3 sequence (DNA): TGCAGTGCTGGGGACCGGGACAAGATTGGAAACACCATATATTTT. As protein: CSAGDRDKIGNTIYF.

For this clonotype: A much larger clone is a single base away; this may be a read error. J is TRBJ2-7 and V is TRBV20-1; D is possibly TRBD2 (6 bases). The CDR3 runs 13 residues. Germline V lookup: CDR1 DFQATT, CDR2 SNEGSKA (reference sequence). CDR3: CSTRGSQSYEQCF. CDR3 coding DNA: TGCAGTACCCGGGGGTCTCAGTCCTACGAGCAGTGCTTC.

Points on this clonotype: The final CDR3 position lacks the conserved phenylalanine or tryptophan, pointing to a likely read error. CDR3 nucleotide sequence: TGCAGTGCTCCCTCGATGGGGGGGGCATCAGCTTTCCTT. Its protein product is CSAPSMGGASAFL. The chain is built from TRBV20-1 and TRBJ1-1; tentative D call: TRBD1 (6 bases). The V gene's germline CDR1 is DFQATT and CDR2 SNEGSKA (reference sequence). The ends were cut back, 5 bases at V and 10 bases at J, with 20 bases in the middle. The CDR3 covers 13 residues.

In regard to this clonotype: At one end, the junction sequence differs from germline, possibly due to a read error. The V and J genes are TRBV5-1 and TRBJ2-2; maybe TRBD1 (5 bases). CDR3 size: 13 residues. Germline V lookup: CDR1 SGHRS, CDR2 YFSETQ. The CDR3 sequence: CATSLGLAGELFF. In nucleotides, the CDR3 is TGTGCCACCTCCCTGGGGCTCGCCGGGGAGCTGTTTTTT. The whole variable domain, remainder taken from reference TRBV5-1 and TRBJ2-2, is KAGVTQTPRYLIKTRGQQVTLSCSPISGHRSVSWYQQTPGQGLQFLFEYFSETQRNKGNFPGRFSGRQFSNSRSEMNVSTLELGDSALYLCATSLGLAGELFFGEGSRLTVL.

The CDR3 DNA is TGTGCTAACAGCCTCGAAGGTTTTGGTGTGAGTGAGCAGTTCTTC. Translation gives CANSLEGFGVSEQFF. The chain uses TRBV11-2 and TRBJ2-1; D ambiguous. The germline V gene encodes CDR1 SGHAT and CDR2 FQNNGV. The CDR3 is 15 amino acids.